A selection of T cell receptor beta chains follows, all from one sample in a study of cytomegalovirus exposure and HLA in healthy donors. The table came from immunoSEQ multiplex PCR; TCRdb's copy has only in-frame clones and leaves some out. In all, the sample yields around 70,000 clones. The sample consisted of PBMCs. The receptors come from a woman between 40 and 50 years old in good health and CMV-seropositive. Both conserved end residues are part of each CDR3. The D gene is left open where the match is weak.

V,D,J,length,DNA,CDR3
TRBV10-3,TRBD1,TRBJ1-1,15,TGTGCCATCAGGAGCAGGGGGCTATTGGACACTGAAGCTTTCTTT,CAIRSRGLLDTEAFF
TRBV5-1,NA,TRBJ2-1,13,TGCGCCAGCAGCTTGGGGACTGTAAATGAGCAGTTCTTC,CASSLGTVNEQFF
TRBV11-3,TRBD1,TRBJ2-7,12,TGTGCCAGCAGCAATCGACAGGGCGGACAGTACTTC,CASSNRQGGQYF
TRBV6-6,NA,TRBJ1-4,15,TGTGCCAGCAGTTACTCGAGGACAACTAATGAAAAACTGTTTTTT,CASSYSRTTNEKLFF
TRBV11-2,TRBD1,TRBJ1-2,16,TGTGCCAGCAGCTTAGTAACAGGGGATCGAGCCTATGGCTACACCTTC,CASSLVTGDRAYGYTF
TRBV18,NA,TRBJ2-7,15,TGTGCCAGCTCACCAAGGCAGGGGAGCTCCTACGAGCAGTACTTC,CASSPRQGSSYEQYF
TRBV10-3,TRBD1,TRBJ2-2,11,TGTGCCACCGGGAAGACAGGGAAGCTGTTTTTT,CATGKTGKLFF
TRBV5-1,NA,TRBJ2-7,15,TGCGCCAGCAGCGTTCGGCTAGCTGAGAGGGACGAGCAGTACTTC,CASSVRLAERDEQYF
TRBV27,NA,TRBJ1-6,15,TGTGCCAGCAGTTTGGAGGGACCCTACAATTCACCCCTCCACTTT,CASSLEGPYNSPLHF
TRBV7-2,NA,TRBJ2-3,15,TGTGCCAGCAGCCCATTGGGGCTCAGCACAGATACGCAGTATTTT,CASSPLGLSTDTQYF
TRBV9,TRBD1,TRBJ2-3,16,TGTGCCAGCAGCAATGGGACAGCTTTCATCGCGGATACGCAGTATTTT,CASSNGTAFIADTQYF
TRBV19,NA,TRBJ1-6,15,TGTGCCAGTAGTATTCACCCCGGGGGGAATTCACCCCTCCACTTT,CASSIHPGGNSPLHF
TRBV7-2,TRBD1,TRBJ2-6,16,TGTGCCAGCAGCTTAGAAGGGGGCGCTGGGGCCAACGTCCTGACTTTC,CASSLEGGAGANVLTF
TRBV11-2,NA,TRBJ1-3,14,TGTGCCAGCAGTGACGGGAGCTCTGGAAACACCATATATTTT,CASSDGSSGNTIYF
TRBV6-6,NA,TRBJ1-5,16,TGTGCCAGCAGTTACATCCCCCGGGGGTCCCTGGGGCCCCAGCATTTT,CASSYIPRGSLGPQHF
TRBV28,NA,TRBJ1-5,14,TGTGCCAGCGGTCTGACGGGTAGCAATCAGCCCCAGCATTTT,CASGLTGSNQPQHF
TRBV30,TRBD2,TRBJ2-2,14,TGTGCCTGGAGTGTACTAGCGGGCACCGGGGAGCTGTTTTTT,CAWSVLAGTGELFF
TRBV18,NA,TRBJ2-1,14,TGTGCCAGCTCACCACTTACGCGGACAAATGAGCAGTTCTTC,CASSPLTRTNEQFF